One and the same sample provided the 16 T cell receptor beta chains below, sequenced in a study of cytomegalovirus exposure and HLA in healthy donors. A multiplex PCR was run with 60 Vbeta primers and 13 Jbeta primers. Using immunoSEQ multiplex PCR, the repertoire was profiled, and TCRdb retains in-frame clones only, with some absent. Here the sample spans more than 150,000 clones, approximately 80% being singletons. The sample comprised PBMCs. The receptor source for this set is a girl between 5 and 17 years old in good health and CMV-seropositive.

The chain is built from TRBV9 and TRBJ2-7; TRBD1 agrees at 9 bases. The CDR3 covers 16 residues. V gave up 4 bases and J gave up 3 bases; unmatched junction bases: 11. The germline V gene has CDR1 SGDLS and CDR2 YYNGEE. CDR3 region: CASSNGAGTGIYEQYF. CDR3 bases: TGTGCCAGCAGCAATGGAGCCGGGACAGGGATCTACGAGCAGTACTTC.

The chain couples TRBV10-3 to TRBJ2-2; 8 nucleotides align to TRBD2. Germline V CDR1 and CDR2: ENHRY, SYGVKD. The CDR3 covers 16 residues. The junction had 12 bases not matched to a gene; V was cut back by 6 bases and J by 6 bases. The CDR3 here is CAIRDNSGIRPGELFF. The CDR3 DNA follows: TGTGCCATCAGAGACAATAGCGGGATCCGACCCGGGGAGCTGTTTTTT.

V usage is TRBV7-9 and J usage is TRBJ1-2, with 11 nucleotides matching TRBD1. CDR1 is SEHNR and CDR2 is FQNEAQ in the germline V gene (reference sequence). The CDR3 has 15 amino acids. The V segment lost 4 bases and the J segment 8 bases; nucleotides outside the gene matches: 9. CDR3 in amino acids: CASSYRDRGLEGYTF. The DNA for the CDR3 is TGTGCCAGCAGCTATAGGGACAGGGGGTTGGAAGGCTACACCTTC. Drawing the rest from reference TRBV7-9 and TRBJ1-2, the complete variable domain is DTGVSQNPRHKITKRGQNVTFRCDPISEHNRLYWYRQTLGQGPEFLTYFQNEAQLEKSRLLSDRFSAERPKGSFSTLEIQRTEQGDSAMYLCASSYRDRGLEGYTFGSGTRLTVV.

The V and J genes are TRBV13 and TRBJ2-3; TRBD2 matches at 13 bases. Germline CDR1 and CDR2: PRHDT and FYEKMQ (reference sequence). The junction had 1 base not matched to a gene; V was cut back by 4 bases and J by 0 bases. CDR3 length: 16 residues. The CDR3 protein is CASSSGLAGSTDTQYF. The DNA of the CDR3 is TGTGCCAGCAGCTCGGGACTAGCGGGGAGCACAGATACGCAGTATTTT.

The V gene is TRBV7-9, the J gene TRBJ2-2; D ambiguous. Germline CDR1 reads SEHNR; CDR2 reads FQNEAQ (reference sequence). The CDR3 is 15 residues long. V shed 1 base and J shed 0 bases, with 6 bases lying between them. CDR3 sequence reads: CASSLGASNTGELFF. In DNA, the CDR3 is TGTGCCAGCAGCTTAGGGGCGTCGAACACCGGGGAGCTGTTTTTT. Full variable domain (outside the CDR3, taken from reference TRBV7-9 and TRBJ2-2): DTGVSQNPRHKITKRGQNVTFRCDPISEHNRLYWYRQTLGQGPEFLTYFQNEAQLEKSRLLSDRFSAERPKGSFSTLEIQRTEQGDSAMYLCASSLGASNTGELFFGEGSRLTVL.

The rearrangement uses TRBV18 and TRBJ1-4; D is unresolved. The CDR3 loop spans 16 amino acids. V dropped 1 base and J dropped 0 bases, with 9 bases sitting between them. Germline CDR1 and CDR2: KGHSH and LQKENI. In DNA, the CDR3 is TGTGCCAGCTCACCACGTCGTCAGGCAACTAATGAAAAACTGTTTTTT. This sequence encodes CASSPRRQATNEKLFF.

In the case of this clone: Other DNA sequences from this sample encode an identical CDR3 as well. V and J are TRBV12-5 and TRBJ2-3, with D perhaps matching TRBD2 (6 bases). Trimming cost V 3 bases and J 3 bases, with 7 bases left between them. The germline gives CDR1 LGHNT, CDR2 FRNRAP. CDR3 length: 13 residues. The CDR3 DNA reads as TGTGCTAGTGGTTTTCGGGAGACAGATACGCAGTATTTT. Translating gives CASGFRETDTQYF.

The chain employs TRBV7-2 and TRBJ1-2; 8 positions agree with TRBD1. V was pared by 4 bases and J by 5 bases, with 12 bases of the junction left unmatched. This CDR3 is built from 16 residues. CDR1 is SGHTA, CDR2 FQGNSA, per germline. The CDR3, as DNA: TGTGCCAGCAGCTCCGCCCAGGGGGCGCTCGGATATGGCTACACCTTC. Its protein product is CASSSAQGALGYGYTF.

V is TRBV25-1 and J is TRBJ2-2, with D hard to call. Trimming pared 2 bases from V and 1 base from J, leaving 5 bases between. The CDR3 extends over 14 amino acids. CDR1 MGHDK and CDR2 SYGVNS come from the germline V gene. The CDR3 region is CASSEQLNTGELFF. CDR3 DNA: TGTGCCAGCAGTGAACAGTTGAACACCGGGGAGCTGTTTTTT.

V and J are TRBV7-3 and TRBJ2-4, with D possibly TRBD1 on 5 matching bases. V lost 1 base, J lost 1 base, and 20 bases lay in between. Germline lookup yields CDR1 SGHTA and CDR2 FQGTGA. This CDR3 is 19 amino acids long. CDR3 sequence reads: CASSLIQGLGQWAKNIQYF. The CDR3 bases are TGTGCCAGCAGCTTAATCCAGGGCCTGGGTCAGTGGGCCAAAAACATTCAGTACTTC.

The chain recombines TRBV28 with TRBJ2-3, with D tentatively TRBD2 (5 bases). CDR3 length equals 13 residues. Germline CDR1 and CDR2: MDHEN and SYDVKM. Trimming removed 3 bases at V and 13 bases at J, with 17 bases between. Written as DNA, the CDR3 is TGTGCCAGCAGTTTGAGCTCGGGGTTATCTAAGTATTTT. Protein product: CASSLSSGLSKYF. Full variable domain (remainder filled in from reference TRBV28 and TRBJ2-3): DVKVTQSSRYLVKRTGEKVFLECVQDMDHENMFWYRQDPGLGLRLIYFSYDVKMKEKGDIPEGYSVSREKKERFSLILESASTNQTSMYLCASSLSSGLSKYFGPGTRLTVL.

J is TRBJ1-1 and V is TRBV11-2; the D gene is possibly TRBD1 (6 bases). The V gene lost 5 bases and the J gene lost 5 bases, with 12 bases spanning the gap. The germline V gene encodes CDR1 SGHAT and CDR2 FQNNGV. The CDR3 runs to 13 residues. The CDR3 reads CASSIPRGTEAFF. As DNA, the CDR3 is TGTGCCAGCAGCATTCCCAGGGGAACTGAAGCTTTCTTT.

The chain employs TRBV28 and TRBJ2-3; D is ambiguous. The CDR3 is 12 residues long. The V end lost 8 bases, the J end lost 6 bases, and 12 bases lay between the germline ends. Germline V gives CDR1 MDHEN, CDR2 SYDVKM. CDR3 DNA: TGTGCCAGCTCACTCCGCTCGGATACGCAGTATTTT. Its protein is CASSLRSDTQYF.

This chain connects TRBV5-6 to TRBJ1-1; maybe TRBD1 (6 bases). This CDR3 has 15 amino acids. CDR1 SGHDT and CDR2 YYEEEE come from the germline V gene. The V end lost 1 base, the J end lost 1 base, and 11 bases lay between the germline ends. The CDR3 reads CASSLLGQPNTEAFF. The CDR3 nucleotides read TGTGCCAGCAGCTTGCTAGGACAGCCGAACACTGAAGCTTTCTTT.

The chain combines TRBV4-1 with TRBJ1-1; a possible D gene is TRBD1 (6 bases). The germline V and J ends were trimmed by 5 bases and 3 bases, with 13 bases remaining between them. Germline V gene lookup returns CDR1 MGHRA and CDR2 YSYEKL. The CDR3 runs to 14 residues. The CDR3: CASSIRTVDTEAFF. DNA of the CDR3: TGCGCCAGCAGCATCCGGACAGTCGACACTGAAGCTTTCTTT.

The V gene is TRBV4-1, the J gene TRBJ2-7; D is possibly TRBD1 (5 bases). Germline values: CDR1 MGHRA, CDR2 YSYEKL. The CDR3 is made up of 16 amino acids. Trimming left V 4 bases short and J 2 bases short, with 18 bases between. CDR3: CASSLIRGLGPYEQYF. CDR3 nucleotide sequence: TGCGCCAGCAGCCTGATTAGGGGTCTCGGGCCCTACGAGCAGTACTTC.